The 21 T cell receptor beta chains given below trace back to one sample, sequenced in a study of brain metastases from non-small cell lung cancer. Sequenced by immunoSEQ multiplex PCR; TCRdb stores in-frame clones only, minus some. Here the sample spans 1,500 to 2,000 clones, around 93% being singletons. Sample: primary lung tumor tissue. These receptors originate from a donor at least 40 years old with non-small cell lung cancer.

This rearrangement joins TRBV5-1 to TRBJ1-1; D unresolved. The CDR3 has 14 residues. Looked up from germline, CDR1 is SGHRS and CDR2 is YFSETQ. The V end lost 0 bases, the J end lost 1 base, and 7 bases lay between the germline ends. The CDR3 loop reads CASSLAVPNTEAFF. The DNA for the CDR3 is TGCGCCAGCAGCTTGGCCGTCCCGAACACTGAAGCTTTCTTT.

The chain combines TRBV6-8 with TRBJ2-3, with 10 bases matching TRBD1. J lost 1 base, V lost 2 bases, and 6 bases had no gene match. CDR3 length: 17 residues. Per the germline V gene, CDR1 is MNHGY and CDR2 is SAAAGT. CDR3 sequence reads: CASSYPTGTGGTDTQYF. CDR3 DNA sequence: TGTGCCAGCAGTTACCCAACCGGGACAGGGGGCACAGATACGCAGTATTTT.

A remark on this clone: Given a much more abundant clone one base away, this may be a read error. Other nucleotide sequences in the sample specify the same CDR3. J is TRBJ2-7 and V is TRBV6-6; possibly TRBD2 for D (6 bases). The CDR3 totals 14 residues. V gave up 0 bases and J gave up 4 bases, with 10 bases separating them. Germline V gene data show CDR1 as MNHNY and CDR2 as SVGAGI (reference sequence). This CDR3 reads CASSYSDGGYEQYF. In DNA form, the CDR3 reads TGTGCCAGCAGTTACTCGGACGGGGGTTACGAGCAGTACTTC.

Concerning this clone itself: A read error may produce the germline difference seen at one junction end. This rearrangement joins TRBV29-1 to TRBJ1-2; D might be TRBD1 (5 bases). CDR1 is SQVTM, CDR2 ANQGSEA, per germline. The CDR3 has 12 residues. The CDR3 sequence is CSVGQTSYGYTF. CDR3 bases: TGCAGCGTTGGACAGACCTCCTATGGCTATACCTTC.

This chain connects TRBV5-6 to TRBJ1-6; a possible D gene is TRBD1 (6 bases). This CDR3 is built from 16 residues. Germline lookup yields CDR1 SGHDT and CDR2 YYEEEE. Trimming took 2 bases from V and 7 from J, leaving 16 bases between them. The CDR3 DNA reads as TGTGCCAGCAGCTTCGGGGGCCCGTACTCAAATTCACCCCTCCACTTT. This gives the protein CASSFGGPYSNSPLHF.

V and J are TRBV15 and TRBJ1-5, with a tentative D call TRBD1 (5 bases). The CDR3 loop spans 15 amino acids. Trimming left V 6 bases short and J 5 bases short, with 17 bases between. Germline CDR1 LNHNV, CDR2 YYDKDF (reference sequence). CDR3 bases: TGTGCCACCAGTATGTCAGGGTCCGGCTATCAGCCCCAGCATTTT. Amino acid sequence: CATSMSGSGYQPQHF.

Turning to this clone: The junction departs from germline at one end; a sequencing error may be responsible. This sample includes further DNA sequences coding for the same CDR3. The chain has TRBV6-5 and TRBJ1-5, with a weak D call TRBD1 (5 bases). Germline V gene data show CDR1 as MNHEY and CDR2 as SVGAGI. The CDR3 has 15 amino acids. In DNA form, the CDR3 reads TGTGCCAGCAGCCGGGACGGCGGAGACAATCAACCCCAGCATTTT. Amino acids: CASSRDGGDNQPQHF.

This sequence joins TRBV18 and TRBJ2-3; 11 bases match TRBD2. V gave up 2 bases and J gave up 6 bases; unmatched junction bases: 4. This CDR3 region has 15 residues. Germline CDR1 reads KGHSH; CDR2 reads LQKENI. The CDR3 here is CASSPELAGADTQYF. CDR3 sequence (DNA): TGTGCCAGCTCACCAGAACTAGCGGGGGCGGATACGCAGTATTTT.

As concerns this clone: Its ends do not fully match the called genes, so a read error is possible. The V and J genes are TRBV5-1 and TRBJ2-2, with TRBD2 matching over 8 bases. CDR3 length equals 16 residues. CDR1 and CDR2 from the germline V gene are SGHRS and YFSETQ. CDR3 sequence reads: CASSAGGVKFTGELFF. The CDR3 coding sequence is TGCGCCAGCAGCGCCGGGGGGGTTAAATTCACCGGGGAGCTATTTTTT.

This chain joins TRBV5-1 and TRBJ1-4; D ambiguous. The length of the CDR3 is 15 residues. V was cut by 4 bases and J by 6 bases, with 16 bases left in between. Germline-derived CDR1 and CDR2 are SGHRS and YFSETQ. The CDR3 is CASSPVSGSDEKLFF. The CDR3 DNA reads TGCGCCAGCAGCCCCGTCAGTGGGAGTGATGAAAAACTGTTTTTT.

This chain uses TRBV10-3 with TRBJ1-1; D might be TRBD1 (6 bases). CDR1 ENHRY and CDR2 SYGVKD come from the germline V gene. Trimming pared 6 bases from V and 0 bases from J, leaving 11 bases between. The length of the CDR3 is 14 residues. The CDR3 sequence is CAIRTQGVNTEAFF. The CDR3 DNA sequence: TGTGCCATCAGGACACAGGGAGTGAACACTGAAGCTTTCTTT.

The chain couples TRBV5-6 to TRBJ2-3; TRBD1 is a possible D gene (5 bases). Trimming cost V 3 bases and J 4 bases, with 6 bases left between them. CDR3 size: 12 residues. CDR1 is SGHDT, CDR2 YYEEEE, per germline. CDR3 sequence reads: CASSWGPDTQYF. In DNA, the CDR3 is TGTGCCAGCAGCTGGGGCCCAGATACGCAGTATTTT.

The rearrangement uses TRBV18 and TRBJ1-6; no firm D call. The V end lost 2 bases, the J end lost 0 bases, and 5 bases lay between the germline ends. This CDR3 is built from 15 residues. Germline V gene data show CDR1 as KGHSH and CDR2 as LQKENI. The CDR3 sequence: CASSPTSSYNSPLHF. The CDR3 nucleotides read TGTGCCAGCTCACCAACTAGCTCCTATAATTCACCCCTCCACTTT.

This clone has just one count. The junction shows a germline mismatch at one end, possibly a read error. This sequence joins TRBV2 and TRBJ1-2; D is undetermined. Germline CDR1 is SNHLY and CDR2 is FYNNEI. The CDR3 loop spans 11 amino acids. DNA of the CDR3: TGTGCCAGCAGTGCCCGGGTCCAGTACACCTTT. Translated: CASSARVQYTF.

The chain recombines TRBV28 with TRBJ2-5; D may correspond to TRBD1 or TRBD2 (7 bases each). V lost 5 bases and J lost 5, with 15 bases in between. Looked up from germline, CDR1 is MDHEN and CDR2 is SYDVKM. The CDR3 sequence is 14 residues long. In nucleotides, the CDR3 is TGTGCCAGCAGTGACTACAGGGGAGGGGAGACCCAGTACTTC. Residues: CASSDYRGGETQYF.

This clone was seen more than once but under ten times. The same CDR3 also results from other DNA sequences found in this sample. The genes are TRBV3-1 (or the pseudogene TRBV3-2) and TRBJ2-3; D might be TRBD1 (5 bases). Trimming shortened V by 6 bases and J by 6 bases, and 7 bases separated the two germline ends. The CDR3 has 11 residues. Germline values: CDR1 LGHDT, CDR2 YNNKEL (reference sequence). CDR3 in amino acids: CASSQGDTQYF. CDR3 sequence (DNA): TGTGCCAGCAGTCAGGGCGATACGCAGTATTTT.

The chain joins TRBV6-2 or TRBV6-3 to TRBJ1-4; D call uncertain. This CDR3 has 14 amino acids. V lost 6 bases to trimming and J lost 6 bases, with 14 bases between them. Germline values: CDR1 MNHEY, CDR2 SVGEGT. The CDR3 DNA reads TGTGCCAGCAGCCACCCGGGCCCCTATGAAAAACTGTTTTTT. It encodes CASSHPGPYEKLFF.

This clone was seen a few times. Other DNA sequences from this sample encode an identical CDR3 as well. J is TRBJ1-2 and V is TRBV5-1; D call uncertain. Trimming took 5 bases from V and 0 from J, leaving 14 bases between them. Germline CDR1 SGHRS, CDR2 YFSETQ. This CDR3 spans 15 amino acids. CDR3 coding DNA: TGCGCCAGCAGGGATCTGTTTAACCCTAACTATGGCTACACCTTC. As protein: CASRDLFNPNYGYTF.

V gene TRBV28 combines with J gene TRBJ2-7; 10 nucleotides line up with TRBD1. This CDR3 region has 13 residues. V lost 6 bases, J lost 7 bases, and 6 bases stayed unmatched. The germline V gene encodes CDR1 MDHEN and CDR2 SYDVKM. In nucleotides, the CDR3 is TGTGCCAGCAGCCCGGGACAGGGGTGGGAGCAGTACTTC. It yields the protein CASSPGQGWEQYF.

The chain joins TRBV7-9 to TRBJ2-5, with D perhaps given as TRBD1 or TRBD2 (5 bases each). The CDR3 totals 14 residues. Trimming pared 0 bases from V and 6 bases from J, leaving 11 bases between. Germline CDR1 reads SEHNR; CDR2 reads FQNEAQ (reference sequence). The CDR3 nucleotides read TGTGCCAGCAGCTTAGCGATCGGGACGAAGACCCAGTACTTC. Protein product: CASSLAIGTKTQYF.

Note on this clone: A junction end diverges from the germline sequence, so it may reflect a read error. The rearrangement joins TRBV20-1 to TRBJ2-6; tentative D call: TRBD1 (6 bases). The CDR3 loop spans 16 amino acids. Germline CDR1 reads DFQATT; CDR2 reads SNEGSKA (reference sequence). The CDR3 loop is CSASHLYRAGANVLTF. The CDR3 bases are TGCAGTGCTAGTCACCTTTACAGGGCTGGGGCCAACGTCCTAACTTTC.